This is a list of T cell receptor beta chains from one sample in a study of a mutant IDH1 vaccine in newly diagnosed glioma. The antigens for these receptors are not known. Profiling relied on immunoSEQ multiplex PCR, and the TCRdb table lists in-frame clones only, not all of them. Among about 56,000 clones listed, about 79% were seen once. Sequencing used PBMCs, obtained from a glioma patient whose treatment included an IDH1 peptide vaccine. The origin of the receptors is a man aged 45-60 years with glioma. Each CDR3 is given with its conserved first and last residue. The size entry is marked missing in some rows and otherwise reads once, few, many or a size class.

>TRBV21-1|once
CASSALGPLVETQYF
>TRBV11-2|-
CASSLGANTEAFF
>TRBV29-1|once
CSVEDLTDGQYF
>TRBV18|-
CASSREGGYGYTF
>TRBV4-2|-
CASSQEHVGWEGTSTDTQYF
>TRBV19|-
CASSNQGGRETQYF
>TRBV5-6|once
CASSRGGVNYGYTF
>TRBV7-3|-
CASSLSGQGNYGYTF
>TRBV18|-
CASSPNTGELFF
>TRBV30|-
CAWDPIFSGRYNEQFF